These 16 T cell receptor beta chains originate from one sample sequenced in a study of blood T cell repertoires in COVID-19. Measured with immunoSEQ multiplex PCR; TCRdb has only the in-frame clones, and not every one. The table has 400,000 or so clones, 88% seen once; the top ten hold approximately 2.1%. Specimen: PBMCs or T cells enriched from blood (not recorded which). The receptors come from a woman aged 40 to 50 with acute COVID-19.

The chain has TRBV7-9 and TRBJ2-5, with D perhaps matching TRBD2 (5 bases). The CDR3 has 14 amino acids. V was pared by 5 bases and J by 4 bases, with 14 bases between. Germline V gene data show CDR1 as SEHNR and CDR2 as FQNEAQ (reference sequence). Here the CDR3 DNA reads TGTGCCAGCAGCGCCCCTAGCTCGCCAGAGACCCAGTACTTC. This translates into CASSAPSSPETQYF.

With regard to this clone: The CDR3 does not end in the conserved phenylalanine or tryptophan, so this is likely a read error. Because the CDR3's place on the DNA is in doubt, the DNA is left out and the CDR3 is given as listed by TCRdb. The chain employs TRBV15 and TRBJ1-6; TRBD1 is taken as the D call from the table, unchecked against the DNA. Germline loops: CDR1 LNHNV, CDR2 YYDKDF (reference sequence). A total of 10 residues make up the CDR3, ends included. This chain's CDR3 is CATSRDEGAQ.

This sequence joins TRBV7-9 and TRBJ1-1, with D perhaps TRBD1 (5 bases). Germline V CDR1 and CDR2: SEHNR, FQNEAQ (reference sequence). The CDR3 runs 16 residues. Trimming stripped 1 base from V and 1 base from J, with 13 bases between. CDR3: CASSLGSGRANTEAFF. CDR3 nucleotide sequence: TGTGCCAGCAGCTTAGGATCTGGCAGGGCGAACACTGAAGCTTTCTTT.

This chain joins TRBV3-1 (or the pseudogene TRBV3-2) and TRBJ1-1; D perhaps matches TRBD1 (5 bases). Germline values: CDR1 LGHDT, CDR2 YNNKEL (reference sequence). CDR3 length: 15 amino acids. Between the trimmed V and J ends, which lost 4 bases and 6 bases, there was a span of 18 bases. The CDR3 DNA is TGTGCCAGCAGCCCCGCGGGGCAGGGAAGCGCTGAAGCTTTCTTT. This codes for CASSPAGQGSAEAFF.

CDR3 nucleotide sequence: TGTGCCTGGAGTGTCCGGGGGATCGACAATCAGCCCCAGCATTTT. It specifies CAWSVRGIDNQPQHF. V usage is TRBV30 and J usage is TRBJ1-5; tentatively, D is TRBD1 (5 bases). This CDR3 is built from 15 residues. From germline, CDR1 is GTSNPN and CDR2 SVGIG (reference sequence). Trimming cost V 0 bases and J 3 bases, with 12 bases left between them.

This chain joins TRBV5-6 and TRBJ1-2; 11 positions agree with TRBD1. Germline V gene sequence: CDR1 SGHDT, CDR2 YYEEEE. The CDR3 runs 18 residues. The trim removed 4 bases at V and 2 bases at J, leaving 13 bases unmatched. Written as DNA, the CDR3 is TGTGCCAGCAGCGCATCCGGGACAGGGGGGTTTTTGAACTATGGCTACACCTTC. This encodes CASSASGTGGFLNYGYTF. Filled out from reference TRBV5-6 and TRBJ1-2, the complete variable domain reads DAGVTQSPTHLIKTRGQQVTLRCSPKSGHDTVSWYQQALGQGPQFIFQYYEEEERQRGNFPDRFSGHQFPNYSSELNVNALLLGDSALYLCASSASGTGGFLNYGYTFGSGTRLTVV.

The J gene is TRBJ1-2, the V gene TRBV3-1 (or the pseudogene TRBV3-2); D is unclear. Trimming removed 4 bases at V and 0 bases at J, with 18 bases between. The CDR3 has 17 amino acids. Germline assignment: CDR1 LGHDT and CDR2 YNNKEL (reference sequence). The CDR3, as DNA: TGTGCCAGCAGCCCCCAGGAAGGAGGCTTAGCTAACTATGGCTACACCTTC. It yields the protein CASSPQEGGLANYGYTF.

This clone was counted a single time. The rearrangement uses TRBV29-1 and TRBJ1-1, with 10 positions matching TRBD1. Trimming at V came to 6 bases and at J to 7 bases, leaving 11 bases not matched to a gene. Germline CDR1 and CDR2: SQVTM and ANQGSEA. CDR3 length equals 14 residues. This chain's CDR3 is CSVTEDRGLVEAFF. In DNA form, the CDR3 reads TGCAGCGTCACTGAGGACAGGGGGTTGGTTGAAGCTTTCTTT.

The chain joins TRBV30 to TRBJ2-5, with 11 bases identical to TRBD2. Germline trimming cut 2 bases from V and 4 bases from J; bases unmatched to any gene: 3. The germline gives CDR1 GTSNPN, CDR2 SVGIG (reference sequence). The CDR3 covers 14 residues. The CDR3 is CAWSRLAGRETQYF. DNA of the CDR3: TGTGCCTGGAGTAGACTAGCGGGGAGAGAGACCCAGTACTTC.

The chain links TRBV6-5 to TRBJ2-1; TRBD1 is a possible D gene (6 bases). CDR3 length: 12 residues. Per the germline V gene, CDR1 is MNHEY and CDR2 is SVGAGI. V lost 7 bases, J lost 5 bases, and 9 bases lay in between. The CDR3 reads CASKDRHNEQFF. As DNA, the CDR3 is TGTGCCAGCAAGGACAGACACAATGAGCAGTTCTTC.

V and J are TRBV6-6 and TRBJ2-7; TRBD2 aligns across 7 bases. With V trimmed by 0 bases and J by 3 bases, 8 bases remained unmatched. Germline V gene lookup returns CDR1 MNHNY and CDR2 SVGAGI (reference sequence). CDR3 size: 16 residues. The DNA of the CDR3 is TGTGCCAGCAGTTACTCATTGGGGGGGAGCGGCTACGAGCAGTACTTC. The encoded protein is CASSYSLGGSGYEQYF.

This clone was seen more than once but under ten times. This chain links TRBV6-5 with TRBJ1-1, with D perhaps TRBD1 (5 bases). CDR1 is MNHEY and CDR2 is SVGAGI in the germline V gene. The germline V and J ends were trimmed by 6 bases and 8 bases, with 13 bases remaining between them. The CDR3 runs to 12 residues. CDR3 loop: CASSARTSEAFF. DNA of the CDR3: TGTGCCAGCAGCGCGAGGACATCCGAAGCTTTCTTT.

The rearrangement joins TRBV10-3 to TRBJ2-6; 9 nucleotides line up with TRBD2. This CDR3 has 17 residues. J was trimmed by 1 base and V by 7 bases; bases with no gene match: 8. Germline lookup yields CDR1 ENHRY and CDR2 SYGVKD. The CDR3 here is CAIKSGGQKSGANVLTF. In nucleotides, the CDR3 is TGTGCCATCAAAAGCGGGGGGCAAAAATCTGGGGCCAACGTCCTGACTTTC.

The chain couples TRBV10-3 to TRBJ1-6; 11 bases match TRBD1. V gave up 10 bases and J gave up 10 bases; unmatched junction bases: 9. Germline V gene data show CDR1 as ENHRY and CDR2 as SYGVKD. The CDR3 consists of 14 residues. Here the CDR3 DNA reads TGTGCCACCGCCGGGGACAGGGGGACATCACCCCTCCACTTT. Translated, it gives CATAGDRGTSPLHF.

The CDR3 region is CASREQDGEQYF. CDR3 bases: TGCGCCAGCAGGGAACAGGACGGCGAGCAGTACTTC. V usage is TRBV5-1 and J usage is TRBJ2-7; the D gene is possibly TRBD1 (5 bases). CDR1 SGHRS and CDR2 YFSETQ come from the germline V gene. Trimming removed 5 bases from V and 6 bases from J, with 12 bases in between. The CDR3 is made up of 12 amino acids.

The chain combines TRBV18 with TRBJ2-5; 8 nucleotides agree with TRBD2. Germline loops: CDR1 KGHSH, CDR2 LQKENI. This CDR3 comprises 15 residues. The junction had 10 bases not matched to a gene; V was cut back by 3 bases and J by 7 bases. CDR3: CASSPAGGLERTQYF. DNA for the CDR3: TGTGCCAGCTCACCGGCGGGGGGCCTCGAGCGGACCCAGTACTTC. Together with reference TRBV18 and TRBJ2-5, the CDR3 gives the full variable domain: NAGVMQNPRHLVRRRGQEARLRCSPMKGHSHVYWYRQLPEEGLKFMVYLQKENIIDESGMPKERFSAEFPKEGPSILRIQQVVRGDSAAYFCASSPAGGLERTQYFGPGTRLLVL.